The 9 T cell receptor beta chains in this list originate from one sample, sequenced in a study of human T cells and chemical hapten exposure. TCRdb itself ran the RACE reads through MiXCR, one entry per CDR3 protein. The sample carries over 100,000 distinct CDR3 sequences, approximately 10% recorded once. Time point given: healthy volunteer bleed at 2 weeks. Unseparated into fractions, whole blood served as the source from which total RNA was extracted. The sample consisted of whole blood. The receptors here all came from a male donor in good health. Some clones in this sample may be carry-over from other donors' samples.

V gene TRBV12-3 or TRBV12-4 combines with J gene TRBJ1-5; 8 bases map to TRBD1. CDR3 size: 14 residues. Trimming cost V 5 bases and J 3 bases; bases outside gene matches: 3. CDR3: CASSRDRNNQPQHF. The CDR3, as DNA: TGTGCCAGCAGTCGGGACAGGAACAATCAGCCCCAGCATTTT.

The chain has TRBV10-2 and TRBJ2-1; TRBD1 matches 11 bases. Trimming took 7 bases from V and 6 from J; bases not matched to a gene: 5. CDR1 and CDR2 from the germline V gene are WSHSY and SAAADI. The CDR3 loop spans 14 amino acids. The CDR3 DNA reads as TGCGCCAGCACTCCGGGACAGGGGGGCAATGAGCAGTTCTTC. It specifies CASTPGQGGNEQFF.

This clonotype has ten or more counts. This chain uses TRBV29-1 with TRBJ2-1, with a tentative D call TRBD2 (5 bases). The CDR3 is 12 amino acids. CDR1 and CDR2 from the germline V gene are SQVTM and ANQGSEA. V lost 6 bases to trimming and J lost 8 bases, with 14 bases between them. The CDR3 region is CSVGRVGDEQFF. The CDR3 bases are TGCAGCGTCGGACGAGTCGGGGATGAGCAGTTCTTC.

This clonotype was recorded a few times. The chain uses TRBV5-1 and TRBJ2-7, with TRBD2 matching over 8 bases. Germline CDR1 reads SGHRS; CDR2 reads YFSETQ. This CDR3 is built from 15 residues. V dropped 1 base and J dropped 3; count of bases not matched to a gene: 6. The CDR3 DNA follows: TGCGCCAGCAGCTTGCGGGGAGCGGGGGACTACGAGCAGTACTTC. This gives the protein CASSLRGAGDYEQYF.

The sample holds many counts of this clonotype. The chain carries TRBV29-1 and TRBJ2-5, with D perhaps matching TRBD2 (6 bases). The CDR3 contains 12 residues. The germline V gene has CDR1 SQVTM and CDR2 ANQGSEA. The V and J ends lost 4 bases and 5 bases respectively, with 11 bases between them. CDR3: CSVVQGLETQYF. In DNA, the CDR3 is TGCAGCGTTGTGCAGGGACTTGAGACCCAGTACTTC.

This clonotype was observed a few times. This chain joins TRBV7-2 and TRBJ1-1; D unresolved. CDR1 is SGHTA, CDR2 FQGNSA, per germline. The V end was cut by 0 bases, the J end by 4 bases, with 12 bases between. The CDR3 contains 15 residues. CDR3 in amino acids: CASSLAGSGVTEAFF. The CDR3 DNA reads as TGTGCCAGCAGCTTAGCGGGGTCGGGAGTCACTGAAGCTTTCTTT.

CDR3 sequence reads: CSVDMPNTEAFF. The CDR3 DNA follows: TGCAGCGTTGACATGCCGAACACTGAAGCTTTCTTT. V gene TRBV29-1 combines with J gene TRBJ1-1; D ambiguous. The germline V gene has CDR1 SQVTM and CDR2 ANQGSEA. This CDR3 is 12 amino acids long. Trimming removed 3 bases from V and 1 base from J, with 6 bases in between. The full variable domain, in which reference TRBV29-1 and TRBJ1-1 provide the parts outside the CDR3, is SAVISQKPSRDICQRGTSLTIQCQVDSQVTMMFWYRQQPGQSLTLIATANQGSEATYESGFVIDKFPISRPNLTFSTLTVSNMSPEDSSIYLCSVDMPNTEAFFGQGTRLTVV.

This chain joins TRBV20-1 and TRBJ2-1; no clear D. Trimming cost V 6 bases and J 7 bases, with 16 bases left between them. CDR3 length: 13 amino acids. The V gene's germline CDR1 is DFQATT and CDR2 SNEGSKA (reference sequence). CDR3 amino acids: CSAHGIQWNEQFF. The DNA for the CDR3 is TGCAGTGCCCATGGGATTCAGTGGAATGAGCAGTTCTTC.

This clonotype was counted many times. The chain carries TRBV29-1 and TRBJ1-2, with 7 bases lining up with TRBD1. CDR1 SQVTM and CDR2 ANQGSEA come from the germline V gene. The CDR3 consists of 12 residues. With V trimmed by 7 bases and J by 5 bases, 7 bases remained unmatched. CDR3 in DNA: TGCAGCGGAAGACAGGGTAGTTATGGCTACACCTTC. This encodes CSGRQGSYGYTF.